This TCR beta chain derives from a study of T cell repertoires in cytomegalovirus infection. TCRdb re-derived calls from the reads in MiXCR, one entry per CDR3 protein. The sample lists under 800,000 distinct CDR3 sequences; 20% to 25% were seen once. The sample holds a few counts of this clonotype. The germline V gene has CDR1 SGHRS and CDR2 YFSETQ. This CDR3 has 15 amino acids. V lost 4 bases to trimming and J lost 4 bases; unmatched junction nucleotides: 6. This TCR derives from a human donor in good health (CMV status not recorded). Some clones in this sample may be carry-over from other donors' samples. The sample comprised CD8+ T cells from PBMCs. The chain combines TRBV5-1 with TRBJ2-1, with 9 bases identical to TRBD2. The CDR3 region is CASSPLAGEYNEQFF. CDR3 nucleotide sequence: TGCGCCAGCAGCCCCTTAGCGGGGGAGTACAATGAGCAGTTCTTC.